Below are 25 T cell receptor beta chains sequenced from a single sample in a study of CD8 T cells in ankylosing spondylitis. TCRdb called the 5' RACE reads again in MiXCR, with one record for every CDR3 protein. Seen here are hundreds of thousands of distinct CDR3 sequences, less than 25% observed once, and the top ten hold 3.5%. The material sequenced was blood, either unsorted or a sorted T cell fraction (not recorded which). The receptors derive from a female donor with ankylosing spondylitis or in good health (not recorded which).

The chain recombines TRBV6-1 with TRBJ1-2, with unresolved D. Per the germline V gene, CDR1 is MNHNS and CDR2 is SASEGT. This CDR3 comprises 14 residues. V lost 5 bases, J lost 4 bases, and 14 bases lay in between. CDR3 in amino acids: CASSTSKGGYGYTF. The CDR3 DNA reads TGTGCCAGCAGTACCAGTAAGGGCGGCTATGGCTACACCTTC.

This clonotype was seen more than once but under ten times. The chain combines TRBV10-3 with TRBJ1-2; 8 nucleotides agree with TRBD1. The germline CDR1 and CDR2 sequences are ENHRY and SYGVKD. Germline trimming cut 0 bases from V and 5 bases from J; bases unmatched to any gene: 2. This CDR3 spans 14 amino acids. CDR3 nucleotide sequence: TGTGCCATCAGTGAGTCCCGACAGGGGTATGGCTACACCTTC. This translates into CAISESRQGYGYTF.

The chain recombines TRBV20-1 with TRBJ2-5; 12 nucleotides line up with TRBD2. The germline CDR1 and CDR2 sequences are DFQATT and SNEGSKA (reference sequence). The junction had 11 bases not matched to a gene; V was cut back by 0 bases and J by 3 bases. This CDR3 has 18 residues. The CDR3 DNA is TGCAGTGCTAGAGATCGAATAACTAGCGGGAGGCCGGAAGAGACCCAGTACTTC. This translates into CSARDRITSGRPEETQYF.

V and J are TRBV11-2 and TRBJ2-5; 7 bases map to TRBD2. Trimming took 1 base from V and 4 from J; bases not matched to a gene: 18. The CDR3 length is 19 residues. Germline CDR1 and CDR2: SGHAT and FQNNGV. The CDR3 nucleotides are TGTGCCAGCAGCTTAGGATGGTTGGGCGGGAGAGGAGTCTCAGAGACCCAGTACTTC. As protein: CASSLGWLGGRGVSETQYF.

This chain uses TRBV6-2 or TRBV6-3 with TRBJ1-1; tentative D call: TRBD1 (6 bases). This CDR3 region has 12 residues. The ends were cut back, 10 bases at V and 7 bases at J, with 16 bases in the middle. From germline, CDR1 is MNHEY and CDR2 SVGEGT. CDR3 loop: CATTSGVGEAFF. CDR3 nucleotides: TGTGCCACCACATCAGGGGTAGGTGAAGCTTTCTTT.

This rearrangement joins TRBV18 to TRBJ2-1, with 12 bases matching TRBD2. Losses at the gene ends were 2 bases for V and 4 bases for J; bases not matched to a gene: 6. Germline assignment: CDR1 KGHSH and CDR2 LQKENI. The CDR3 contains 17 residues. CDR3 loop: CASSPSTSGSGYNEQFF. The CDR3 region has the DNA TGTGCCAGCTCACCATCGACTAGCGGGAGTGGGTACAATGAGCAGTTCTTC.

The CDR3 DNA reads TGTGCCAGCAGCTTAGCAGGGCTAGCCTACAATGAGCAGTTCTTC. This gives the protein CASSLAGLAYNEQFF. The V gene is TRBV7-2, the J gene TRBJ2-1; D gene unclear. The CDR3 consists of 15 residues. Germline CDR1 reads SGHTA; CDR2 reads FQGNSA. Trimming removed 0 bases from V and 2 bases from J, with 8 bases in between.

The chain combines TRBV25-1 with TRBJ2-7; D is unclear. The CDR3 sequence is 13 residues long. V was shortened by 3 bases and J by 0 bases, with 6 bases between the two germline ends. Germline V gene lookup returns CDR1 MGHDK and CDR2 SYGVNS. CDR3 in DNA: TGTGCCAGCAGTGACACGAGCTCCTACGAGCAGTACTTC. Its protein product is CASSDTSSYEQYF.

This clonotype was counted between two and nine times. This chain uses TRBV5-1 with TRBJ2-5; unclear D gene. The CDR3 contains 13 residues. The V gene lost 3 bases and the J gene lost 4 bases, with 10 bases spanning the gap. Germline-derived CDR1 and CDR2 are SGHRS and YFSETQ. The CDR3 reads CASSSGPRETQYF. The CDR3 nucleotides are TGCGCCAGCAGCTCCGGGCCACGAGAGACCCAGTACTTC.

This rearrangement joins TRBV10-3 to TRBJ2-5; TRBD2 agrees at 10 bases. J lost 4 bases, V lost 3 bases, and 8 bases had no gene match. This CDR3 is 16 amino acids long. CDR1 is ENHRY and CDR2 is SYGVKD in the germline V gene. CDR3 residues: CAISEGASGRGETQYF. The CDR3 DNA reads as TGTGCCATCAGTGAAGGCGCTAGCGGGAGAGGAGAGACCCAGTACTTC.

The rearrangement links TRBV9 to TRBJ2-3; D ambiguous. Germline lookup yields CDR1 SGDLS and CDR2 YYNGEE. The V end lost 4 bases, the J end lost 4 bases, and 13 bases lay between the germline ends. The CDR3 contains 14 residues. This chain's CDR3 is CASSLSSVPDTQYF. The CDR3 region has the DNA TGTGCCAGCAGCCTGTCTTCGGTTCCAGATACGCAGTATTTT.

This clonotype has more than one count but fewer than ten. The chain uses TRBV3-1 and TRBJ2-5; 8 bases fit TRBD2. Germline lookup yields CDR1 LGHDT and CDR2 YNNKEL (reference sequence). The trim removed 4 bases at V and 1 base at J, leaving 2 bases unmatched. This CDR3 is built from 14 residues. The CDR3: CASSPTSGQETQYF. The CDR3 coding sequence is TGTGCCAGCAGCCCCACTAGCGGCCAAGAGACCCAGTACTTC.

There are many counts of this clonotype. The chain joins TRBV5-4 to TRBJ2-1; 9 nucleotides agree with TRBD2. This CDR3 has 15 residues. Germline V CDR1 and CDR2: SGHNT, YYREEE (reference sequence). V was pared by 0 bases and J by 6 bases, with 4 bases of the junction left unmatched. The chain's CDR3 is CASSLAGTSFNEQFF. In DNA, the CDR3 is TGTGCCAGCAGCTTGGCCGGGACTAGCTTCAATGAGCAGTTCTTC. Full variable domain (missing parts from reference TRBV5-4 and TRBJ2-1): ETGVTQSPTHLIKTRGQQVTLRCSSQSGHNTVSWYQQALGQGPQFIFQYYREEENGRGNFPPRFSGLQFPNYSSELNVNALELDDSALYLCASSLAGTSFNEQFFGPGTRLTVL.

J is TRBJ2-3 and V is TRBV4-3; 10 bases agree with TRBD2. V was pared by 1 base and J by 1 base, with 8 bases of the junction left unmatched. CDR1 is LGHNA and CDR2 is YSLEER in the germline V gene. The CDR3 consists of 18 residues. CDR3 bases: TGCGCCAGCAGCCAAGGCTCATCGACTAGCGGGCGCACAGATACGCAGTATTTT. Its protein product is CASSQGSSTSGRTDTQYF.

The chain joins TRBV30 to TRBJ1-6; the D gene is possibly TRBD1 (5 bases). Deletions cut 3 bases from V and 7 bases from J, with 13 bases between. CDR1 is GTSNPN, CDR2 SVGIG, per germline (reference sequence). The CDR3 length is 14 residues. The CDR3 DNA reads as TGTGCCTGGAGCCCGGGACTTGAGAATTCACCCCTCCACTTT. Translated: CAWSPGLENSPLHF.

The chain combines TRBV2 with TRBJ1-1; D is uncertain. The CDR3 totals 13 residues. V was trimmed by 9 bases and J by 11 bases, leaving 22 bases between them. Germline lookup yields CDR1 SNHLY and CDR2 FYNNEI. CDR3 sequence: CASLGRVFAMAFF. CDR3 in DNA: TGTGCCAGTCTTGGCCGGGTTTTCGCGATGGCTTTCTTT.

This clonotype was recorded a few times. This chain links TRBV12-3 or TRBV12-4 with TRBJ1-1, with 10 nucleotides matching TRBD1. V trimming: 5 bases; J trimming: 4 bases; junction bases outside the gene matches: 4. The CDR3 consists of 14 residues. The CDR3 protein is CASSPRQGATEAFF. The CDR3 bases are TGTGCCAGCAGTCCCAGACAGGGGGCCACTGAAGCTTTCTTT.

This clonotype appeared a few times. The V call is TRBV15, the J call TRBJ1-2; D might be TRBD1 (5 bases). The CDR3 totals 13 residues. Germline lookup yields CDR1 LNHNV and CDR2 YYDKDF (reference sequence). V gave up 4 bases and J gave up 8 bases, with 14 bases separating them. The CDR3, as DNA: TGTGCCACCAGCACGAACGGGGGATACGGCTACACCTTC. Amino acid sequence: CATSTNGGYGYTF. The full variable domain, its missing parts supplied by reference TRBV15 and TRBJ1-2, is DAMVIQNPRYQVTQFGKPVTLSCSQTLNHNVMYWYQQKSSQAPKLLFHYYDKDFNNEADTPDNFQSRRPNTSFCFLDIRSPGLGDTAMYLCATSTNGGYGYTFGSGTRLTVV.

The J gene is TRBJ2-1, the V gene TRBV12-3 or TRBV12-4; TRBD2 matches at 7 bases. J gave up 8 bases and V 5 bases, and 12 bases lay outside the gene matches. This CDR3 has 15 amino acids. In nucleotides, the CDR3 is TGTGCCAGCAGTCTAGGGAGGGTACAAGCCGATGAGCAGTTCTTC. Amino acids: CASSLGRVQADEQFF.

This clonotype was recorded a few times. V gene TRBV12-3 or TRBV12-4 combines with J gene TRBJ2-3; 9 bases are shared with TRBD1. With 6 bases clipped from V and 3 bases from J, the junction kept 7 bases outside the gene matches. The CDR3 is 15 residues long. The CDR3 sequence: CASSQTGTGTDTQYF. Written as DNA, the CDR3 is TGTGCCAGCAGCCAAACCGGGACAGGGACAGATACGCAGTATTTT.

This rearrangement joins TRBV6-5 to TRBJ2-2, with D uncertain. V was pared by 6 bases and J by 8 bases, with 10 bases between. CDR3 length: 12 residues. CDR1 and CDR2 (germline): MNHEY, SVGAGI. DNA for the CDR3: TGTGCCAGCAGCATAGGAGCAGGGGAGCTGTTTTTT. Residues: CASSIGAGELFF.

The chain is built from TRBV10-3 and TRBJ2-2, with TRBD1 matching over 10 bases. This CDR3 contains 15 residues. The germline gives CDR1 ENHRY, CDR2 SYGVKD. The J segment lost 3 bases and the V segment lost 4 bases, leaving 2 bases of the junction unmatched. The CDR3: CAISGGQGYTGELFF. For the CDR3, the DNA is TGTGCCATCAGTGGGGGACAGGGGTACACCGGGGAGCTGTTTTTT.

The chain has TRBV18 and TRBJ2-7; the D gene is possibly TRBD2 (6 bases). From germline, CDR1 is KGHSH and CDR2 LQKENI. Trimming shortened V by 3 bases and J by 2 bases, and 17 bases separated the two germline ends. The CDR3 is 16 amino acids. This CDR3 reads CASSPRVWSGAYEQYF. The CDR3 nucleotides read TGTGCCAGCTCACCGAGGGTTTGGTCGGGGGCCTACGAGCAGTACTTC.

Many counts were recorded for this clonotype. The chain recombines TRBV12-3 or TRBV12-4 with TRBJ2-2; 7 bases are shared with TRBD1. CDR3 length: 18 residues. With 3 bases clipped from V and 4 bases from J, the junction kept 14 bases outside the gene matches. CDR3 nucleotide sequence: TGTGCCAGCAGTTTTGGAATGAGGGGGCAATCGGGCACCGGGGAGCTGTTTTTT. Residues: CASSFGMRGQSGTGELFF.

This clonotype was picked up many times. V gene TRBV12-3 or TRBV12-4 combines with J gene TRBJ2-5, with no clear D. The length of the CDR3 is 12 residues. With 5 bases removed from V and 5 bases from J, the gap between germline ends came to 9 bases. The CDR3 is CASSPSSETQYF. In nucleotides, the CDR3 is TGTGCCAGCAGTCCCTCGAGCGAGACCCAGTACTTC.